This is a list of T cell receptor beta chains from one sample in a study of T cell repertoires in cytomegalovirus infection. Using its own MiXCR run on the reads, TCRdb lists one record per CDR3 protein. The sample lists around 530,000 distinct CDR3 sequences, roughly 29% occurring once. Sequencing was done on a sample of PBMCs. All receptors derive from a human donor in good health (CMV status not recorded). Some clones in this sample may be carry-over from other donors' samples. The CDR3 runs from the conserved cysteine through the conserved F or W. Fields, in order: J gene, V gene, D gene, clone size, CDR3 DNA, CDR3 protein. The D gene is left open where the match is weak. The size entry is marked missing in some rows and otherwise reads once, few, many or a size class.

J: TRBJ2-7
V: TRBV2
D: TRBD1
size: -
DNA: TGTGCCAGCAGTCAAAGGACAGGGGGATCCTCCTACGAGCAGTACTTC
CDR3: CASSQRTGGSSYEQYF

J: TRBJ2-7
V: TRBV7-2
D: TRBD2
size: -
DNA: TGTGCCAGCAGCTTAGGTGGAGCGGGGGTCGAGCAGTACTTC
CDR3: CASSLGGAGVEQYF

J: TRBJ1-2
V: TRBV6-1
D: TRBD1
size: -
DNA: TGTGCCAGCAGCCCTACCGGACAGGGTCGAGGCTACACCTTC
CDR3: CASSPTGQGRGYTF

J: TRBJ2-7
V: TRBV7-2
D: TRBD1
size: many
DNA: TGTGCCAGCAGCCCTACGACAGGGCAAAAGATTCAGTACTTC
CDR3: CASSPTTGQKIQYF

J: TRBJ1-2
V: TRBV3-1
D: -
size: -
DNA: TGTGCCAGCAGCCAAGACGCCGGGAACTATGGCTACACCTTC
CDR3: CASSQDAGNYGYTF

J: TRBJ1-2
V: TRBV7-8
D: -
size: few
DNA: TGTGCCAGCAGCTTAGAGGGCCAGACCCCTTGGGGCTACACCTTC
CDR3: CASSLEGQTPWGYTF

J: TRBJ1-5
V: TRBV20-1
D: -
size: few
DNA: TGCAGTGCTAGAGATATTTCAGGTCAGCATCAGCCCCAGCATTTT
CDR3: CSARDISGQHQPQHF

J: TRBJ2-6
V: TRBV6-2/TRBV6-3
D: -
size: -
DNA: TGTGCCAGCAGACACGGCGGCGGGAAAACCCCCTCTGGGGCCAACGTCCTGACTTTC
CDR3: CASRHGGGKTPSGANVLTF

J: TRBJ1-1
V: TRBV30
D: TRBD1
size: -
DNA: TGTGCCTGGACTAGGGACAGGGGTACTGAAGCTTTCTTT
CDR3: CAWTRDRGTEAFF

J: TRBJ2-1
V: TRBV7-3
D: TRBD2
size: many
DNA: TGTGCCAGCAGCCAGATAGCGGGAGGGCGGGGCCATGAGCAGTTCTTC
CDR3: CASSQIAGGRGHEQFF

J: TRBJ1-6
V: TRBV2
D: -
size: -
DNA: TGTGCCAGCAGAAGAGAGGAGGGAGGCATAACACCCCTCCACTTT
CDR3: CASRREEGGITPLHF

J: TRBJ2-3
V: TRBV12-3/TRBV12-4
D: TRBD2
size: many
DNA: TGTGCCAGCACGCTGACTAGCGGGGCCACAGATACGCAGTATTTT
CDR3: CASTLTSGATDTQYF

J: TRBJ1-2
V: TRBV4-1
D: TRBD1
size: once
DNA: TGCGCCAGCAGCCAAGTATACCGACAGGGGTATGGCTACACCTTC
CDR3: CASSQVYRQGYGYTF

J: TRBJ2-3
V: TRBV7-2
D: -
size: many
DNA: TGTGCCAGCAGCCGGGCGGGGAGTTTGTGGGATACGCAGTATTTT
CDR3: CASSRAGSLWDTQYF

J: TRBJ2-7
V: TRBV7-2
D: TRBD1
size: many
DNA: TGTGCCAGCAGCTTATCTGCCCGACAGGGGTTTTACGAGCAGTACTTC
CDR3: CASSLSARQGFYEQYF

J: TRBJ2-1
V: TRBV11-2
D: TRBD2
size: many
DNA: TGTGCCAGCAGCTCCAAGATAGCGGGAGGGTCATACAATGAGCAGTTCTTC
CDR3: CASSSKIAGGSYNEQFF

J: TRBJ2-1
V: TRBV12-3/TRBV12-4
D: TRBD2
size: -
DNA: TGTGCCACCGCCACCCTGGCGGGAGGGCCGGACTACAATGAGCAGTTCTTC
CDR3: CATATLAGGPDYNEQFF

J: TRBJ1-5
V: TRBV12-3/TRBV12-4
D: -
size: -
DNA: TGTGCCAGCATTGCGGGGTCAGTTAATCAGCCCCAGCATTTT
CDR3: CASIAGSVNQPQHF

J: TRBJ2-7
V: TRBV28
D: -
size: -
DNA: TGTGCCAGCAGTTTAGGTGGGATGTCCTACGAGCAGTACTTC
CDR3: CASSLGGMSYEQYF

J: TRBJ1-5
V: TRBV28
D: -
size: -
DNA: TGTGCCAGCAGTACCCGGACGGGGTCCTTTGGCAATCAGCCCCAGCATTTT
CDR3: CASSTRTGSFGNQPQHF

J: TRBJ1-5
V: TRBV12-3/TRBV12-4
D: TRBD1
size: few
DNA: TGTGCCAGCAGTCCAACCGGGACAGGAGTTGGGGGCAATCAGCCCCAGCATTTT
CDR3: CASSPTGTGVGGNQPQHF

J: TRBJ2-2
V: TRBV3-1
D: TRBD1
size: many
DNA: TGTGCCAGCAGTCGAGGGACAGCGAACACCGGGGAGCTGTTTTTT
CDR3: CASSRGTANTGELFF